These 23 T cell receptor beta chains came from one sample sequenced in a study of cytomegalovirus exposure and HLA in healthy donors (dated 2017 in TCRdb). The library was obtained by the immunoSEQ multiplex PCR assay. For the multiplex PCR, a mixture combining 60 forward primers for TCR Vbeta segments and 13 reverse primers for TCR Jbeta segments was used. The table comes from immuneACCESS by way of TCRdb, which keeps in-frame sequences with V and J called. Part of the clones is missing from these tables; in studies checked, under half for an unresolved V gene and the rest for unknown reasons. The sample profile shows about 98,000 clones; about four fifths of them were found once. The leading ten clones occupy more than 7% of the sample. Sequences were obtained from PBMCs. All receptors come from a human donor in good health.

The chain joins TRBV14 to TRBJ1-2; D is unresolved. CDR3 length: 16 residues. V was pared by 2 bases and J by 8 bases, with 21 bases between. Germline-derived CDR1 and CDR2 are SGHDN and FVKESK. In DNA form, the CDR3 reads TGTGCCAGCAGCCAAATGGGAGCTCGTGGACTGGAGGGCTACACCTTC. Translation gives CASSQMGARGLEGYTF.

The chain joins TRBV10-3 to TRBJ1-1; TRBD1 is a possible D gene (5 bases). This CDR3 is 18 amino acids long. Germline CDR1 is ENHRY and CDR2 is SYGVKD. V gave up 4 bases and J gave up 0 bases, with 21 bases separating them. The CDR3 region is CAISGRLSAEGMNTEAFF. The CDR3 DNA follows: TGTGCCATCAGTGGAAGGTTGTCAGCGGAGGGGATGAACACTGAAGCTTTCTTT.

DNA for the CDR3: TGTGCCAGCAGCTTAGGGCCAGTATACTCCTACGAGCAGTACTTC. Translated: CASSLGPVYSYEQYF. This chain links TRBV11-2 with TRBJ2-7, with D hard to call. Per the germline V gene, CDR1 is SGHAT and CDR2 is FQNNGV. This CDR3 spans 15 amino acids. V gave up 1 base and J gave up 0 bases, with 10 bases separating them.

This rearrangement joins TRBV10-3 to TRBJ1-1, with D uncertain. Germline assignment: CDR1 ENHRY and CDR2 SYGVKD. The CDR3 is made up of 14 amino acids. Trimming took 6 bases from V and 1 from J, leaving 12 bases between them. The CDR3: CAIRALQENTEAFF. The CDR3 DNA sequence: TGTGCCATCAGAGCCCTTCAGGAGAACACTGAAGCTTTCTTT.

The chain is built from TRBV4-1 and TRBJ1-4; D ambiguous. Trimming took 0 bases from V and 4 from J, leaving 12 bases between them. Germline loops: CDR1 MGHRA, CDR2 YSYEKL. CDR3 length equals 16 residues. CDR3 protein: CASSQDLPRSNEKLFF. The CDR3 DNA is TGCGCCAGCAGCCAAGATCTACCACGGAGTAATGAAAAACTGTTTTTT.

The genes are TRBV5-8 and TRBJ2-3; 9 bases match TRBD1. Germline CDR1 and CDR2: SGHTS and YDEGEE. This CDR3 spans 12 amino acids. V lost 7 bases to trimming and J lost 6 bases; unmatched junction nucleotides: 3. The CDR3 region has the DNA TGTGCCAGCCGGGACAGGGATGATACGCAGTATTTT. This codes for CASRDRDDTQYF.

The chain is built from TRBV5-1 and TRBJ2-7; 7 nucleotides line up with TRBD1. CDR3 size: 14 residues. With 6 bases clipped from V and 3 bases from J, the junction kept 9 bases outside the gene matches. Germline V gives CDR1 SGHRS, CDR2 YFSETQ. In nucleotides, the CDR3 is TGCGCCAGCAAAACGGGACAGACAAACTACGAGCAGTACTTC. Residues: CASKTGQTNYEQYF.

This clone has only one observation. This chain links TRBV5-1 with TRBJ1-1; TRBD1 matches 7 bases. Germline assignment: CDR1 SGHRS and CDR2 YFSETQ. V gave up 4 bases and J gave up 0 bases; unmatched junction bases: 9. This CDR3 is built from 16 residues. CDR3 nucleotides: TGCGCCAGCAGCACCTCGACAGGGAACCTGAACACTGAAGCTTTCTTT. Residues: CASSTSTGNLNTEAFF.

The chain uses TRBV19 and TRBJ1-2; D is possibly TRBD1 (5 bases). The CDR3 is 13 residues long. Germline V gene data show CDR1 as LNHDA and CDR2 as SQIVND (reference sequence). The ends were cut back, 5 bases at V and 7 bases at J, with 14 bases in the middle. The CDR3 DNA reads TGTGCCAGTAGTTTCGACAGCGAAGGTGGCTACACCTTC. This encodes CASSFDSEGGYTF.

The chain recombines TRBV2 with TRBJ1-2, with TRBD1 matching 8 bases. Germline V gives CDR1 SNHLY, CDR2 FYNNEI. The CDR3 contains 13 residues. The V segment lost 6 bases and the J segment 4 bases; nucleotides outside the gene matches: 4. The CDR3 bases are TGTGCCAGCAGCCCGGACAGGGCCTATGGCTACACCTTC. This encodes CASSPDRAYGYTF.

This clone occurred a few times. The gene calls are TRBV5-1 and TRBJ1-5, with D possibly TRBD1 on 5 matching bases. V was shortened by 0 bases and J by 6 bases, with 10 bases between the two germline ends. The germline gives CDR1 SGHRS, CDR2 YFSETQ. The CDR3 is 14 residues long. The CDR3 is CASSLGREGQPQHF. The CDR3 DNA sequence: TGCGCCAGCAGCTTGGGCAGGGAGGGTCAGCCCCAGCATTTT.

The chain employs TRBV7-6 and TRBJ1-6; D is unresolved. The CDR3 is made up of 14 amino acids. Germline loops: CDR1 SGHVS, CDR2 FNYEAQ. V was trimmed by 1 base and J by 9 bases, leaving 10 bases between them. For the CDR3, the DNA is TGTGCCAGCAGCTTAGTCCGGGAGGGTTCACCCCTCCACTTT. Its protein is CASSLVREGSPLHF.

The V and J genes are TRBV7-8 and TRBJ1-1; D is perhaps TRBD1 (5 bases). V was shortened by 2 bases and J by 1 base, with 11 bases between the two germline ends. Germline CDR1 reads SGHVS; CDR2 reads FQNEAQ. The CDR3 extends over 15 amino acids. The CDR3 nucleotides are TGTGCCAGCAGCTTAAGAAGGGGCGGGAACACTGAAGCTTTCTTT. This gives the protein CASSLRRGGNTEAFF.

CDR3 nucleotides: TGTGCCAGCAGTGAAGCTACAGCATCTGGGGCCAACGTCCTGACTTTC. It translates to CASSEATASGANVLTF. The chain joins TRBV6-1 to TRBJ2-6; D unclear. CDR1 MNHNS and CDR2 SASEGT come from the germline V gene. The CDR3 has 16 amino acids. Trimming stripped 0 bases from V and 1 base from J, with 7 bases between.

The V call is TRBV6-6, the J call TRBJ1-1, with a tentative D call TRBD1 (5 bases). This CDR3 comprises 14 residues. Germline CDR1 and CDR2: MNHNY and SVGAGI (reference sequence). V was pared by 6 bases and J by 11 bases, with 22 bases between. Written as DNA, the CDR3 is TGTGCCAGCAGCCCAGGGACTCAACAAACCGGGGCTTTCTTT. This sequence encodes CASSPGTQQTGAFF.

The rearrangement links TRBV19 to TRBJ1-2, with D tentatively TRBD1 (6 bases). V was cut by 7 bases and J by 2 bases, with 17 bases left in between. Germline-derived CDR1 and CDR2 are LNHDA and SQIVND (reference sequence). The CDR3 has 15 amino acids. In DNA, the CDR3 is TGTGCCAGTACCCCTAAACAGGGAGAAAACTATGGCTACACCTTC. It yields the protein CASTPKQGENYGYTF.

The chain combines TRBV25-1 with TRBJ2-2; TRBD1 is a possible D gene (5 bases). The CDR3 has 14 residues. In germline, CDR1 is MGHDK, CDR2 SYGVNS. Trimming cost V 1 base and J 4 bases, with 7 bases left between them. The CDR3 DNA is TGTGCCAGCAGTGAATTCAGGGCCACCGGGGAGCTGTTTTTT. This codes for CASSEFRATGELFF.

The V and J genes are TRBV27 and TRBJ2-2, with 13 bases identical to TRBD2. The CDR3 covers 18 residues. The germline CDR1 and CDR2 sequences are MNHEY and SMNVEV (reference sequence). With 1 base clipped from V and 6 bases from J, the junction kept 8 bases outside the gene matches. The CDR3 DNA sequence: TGTGCCAGCAGTTTATGGGTACTAGCGGGGGGGTCTCCCGGGGAGCTGTTTTTT. This encodes CASSLWVLAGGSPGELFF.

The chain combines TRBV7-2 with TRBJ1-1; D gene uncertain. The CDR3 extends over 12 amino acids. Trimming took off 6 bases at V and 6 bases at J, with 11 bases between the two ends. Germline V gives CDR1 SGHTA, CDR2 FQGNSA. The CDR3 DNA reads TGTGCCAGCAGAACGTGGGGAGCTGAAGCTTTCTTT. Translated, it gives CASRTWGAEAFF.

V and J are TRBV7-6 and TRBJ2-2, with TRBD1 identical over 7 bases. The CDR3 is made up of 16 amino acids. V trimming: 5 bases; J trimming: 8 bases; junction bases outside the gene matches: 14. Germline-derived CDR1 and CDR2 are SGHVS and FNYEAQ. In DNA form, the CDR3 reads TGTGCCAGCAGCCCCGGGACAGCAATTTCTCCTGGGGAGCTGTTTTTT. Translating gives CASSPGTAISPGELFF. Drawing the rest from reference TRBV7-6 and TRBJ2-2, the complete variable domain is GAGVSQSPRYKVTKRGQDVALRCDPISGHVSLYWYRQALGQGPEFLTYFNYEAQQDKSGLPNDRFSAERPEGSISTLTIQRTEQRDSAMYRCASSPGTAISPGELFFGEGSRLTVL.

The rearrangement uses TRBV1 and TRBJ2-2; the table's D call of TRBD2 was not tested on the DNA. TRBV1 is given as a pseudogene. This CDR3 is 16 amino acids long. CDR3 coding DNA: TGCACCAGCAGCCAAGGAGGGCAGTTAAACACCGGGGAGCTGTTTTTT. Its translation: CTSSQGGQLNTGELFF.

The chain has TRBV19 and TRBJ2-2; 9 bases line up with TRBD1. V shed 10 bases and J 4 bases; nucleotides not matched to a gene: 4. The CDR3 is 13 amino acids. Per the germline V gene, CDR1 is LNHDA and CDR2 is SQIVND (reference sequence). The CDR3 loop reads CATRQGGTGELFF. As DNA, the CDR3 is TGTGCCACAAGACAGGGGGGCACCGGGGAGCTGTTTTTT.

The rearrangement links TRBV5-4 to TRBJ1-2; 8 nucleotides line up with TRBD1. Looked up from germline, CDR1 is SGHNT and CDR2 is YYREEE (reference sequence). This CDR3 spans 14 amino acids. Trimming at V came to 3 bases and at J to 2 bases, leaving 3 bases not matched to a gene. This CDR3 reads CASSYRTGNYGYTF. The CDR3 DNA reads as TGTGCCAGCAGCTATCGGACAGGGAACTATGGCTACACCTTC. Supplemented by reference TRBV5-4 and TRBJ1-2, the full variable domain reads ETGVTQSPTHLIKTRGQQVTLRCSSQSGHNTVSWYQQALGQGPQFIFQYYREEENGRGNFPPRFSGLQFPNYSSELNVNALELDDSALYLCASSYRTGNYGYTFGSGTRLTVV.